This T cell receptor (beta chain) was sequenced in a study of identical twins. Study-wide results and limits: Recombination models fit unrelated individuals' TCR alpha sharing but underestimated twins'. High-abundance cord blood beta clonotypes had fewer insertions; memory repertoires showed none.

After removal of 3 bases from V and 5 bases from J, the junction contained 11 bases not matched to a gene. The CDR3 consists of 15 residues. Per the germline V gene, CDR1 is DFQATT and CDR2 is SNEGSKA (reference sequence). A template switching step contributed a universal primer site, while unique molecular identifiers were present in the cDNA. TCRdb used MiXCR to reprocess the 5' RACE reads, holding one entry per CDR3 protein. The sample lists about 550,000 distinct CDR3 sequences; 20% to 25% were seen once. With respect to this clonotype: Its antigen is not identified.

This sample was also put to use in a study of yellow fever vaccine responses in identical twins. That work contributes: After vaccination, twins' T cell response reportedly seemed partly convergent, partly personalized.

Material: CD4+ T cells sorted from blood. The source of this sequence is a woman aged 18-29 years in good health. V and J are TRBV20-1 and TRBJ2-5; the match to TRBD2 covers 8 bases. The CDR3 bases are TGCAGTGCTAGCCCCCCGGGGGGGGTTTCGGAGACCCAGTACTTC. Its translation: CSASPPGGVSETQYF.